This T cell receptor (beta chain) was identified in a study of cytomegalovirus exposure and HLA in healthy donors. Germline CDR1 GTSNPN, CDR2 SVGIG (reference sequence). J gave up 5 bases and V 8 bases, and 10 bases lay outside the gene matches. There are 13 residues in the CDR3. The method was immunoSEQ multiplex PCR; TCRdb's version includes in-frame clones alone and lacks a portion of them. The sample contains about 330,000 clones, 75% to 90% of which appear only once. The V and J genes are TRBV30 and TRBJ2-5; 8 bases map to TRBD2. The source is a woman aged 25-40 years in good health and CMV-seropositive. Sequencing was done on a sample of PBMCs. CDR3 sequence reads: CALAKRERETQYF. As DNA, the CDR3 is TGTGCCCTCGCCAAGCGGGAGCGGGAGACCCAGTACTTC.